This T cell receptor (beta chain) was sequenced during a study of cytomegalovirus exposure and HLA in healthy donors. Both 60 Vbeta primers and 13 Jbeta primers went into the PCR. Assay used: immunoSEQ multiplex PCR; TCRdb lists only in-frame clones, some missing. The profile shows roughly 130,000 clones, 65% to 80% of them singletons. Regarding donors, all were healthy bone marrow donors. Germline CDR1 is MDHEN and CDR2 is SYDVKM. The CDR3 totals 17 residues. The ends were cut back, 1 base at V and 2 bases at J, with 18 bases in the middle. The gene calls are TRBV28 and TRBJ2-7; maybe TRBD1 (6 bases). The sample consisted of PBMCs. The TCR was taken from a woman aged 40-49 years in good health and CMV-seronegative. CDR3 in amino acids: CASSLSLGTGTAYEQYF. The CDR3 DNA reads as TGTGCCAGCAGTTTATCCTTAGGTACAGGGACCGCCTACGAGCAGTACTTC.